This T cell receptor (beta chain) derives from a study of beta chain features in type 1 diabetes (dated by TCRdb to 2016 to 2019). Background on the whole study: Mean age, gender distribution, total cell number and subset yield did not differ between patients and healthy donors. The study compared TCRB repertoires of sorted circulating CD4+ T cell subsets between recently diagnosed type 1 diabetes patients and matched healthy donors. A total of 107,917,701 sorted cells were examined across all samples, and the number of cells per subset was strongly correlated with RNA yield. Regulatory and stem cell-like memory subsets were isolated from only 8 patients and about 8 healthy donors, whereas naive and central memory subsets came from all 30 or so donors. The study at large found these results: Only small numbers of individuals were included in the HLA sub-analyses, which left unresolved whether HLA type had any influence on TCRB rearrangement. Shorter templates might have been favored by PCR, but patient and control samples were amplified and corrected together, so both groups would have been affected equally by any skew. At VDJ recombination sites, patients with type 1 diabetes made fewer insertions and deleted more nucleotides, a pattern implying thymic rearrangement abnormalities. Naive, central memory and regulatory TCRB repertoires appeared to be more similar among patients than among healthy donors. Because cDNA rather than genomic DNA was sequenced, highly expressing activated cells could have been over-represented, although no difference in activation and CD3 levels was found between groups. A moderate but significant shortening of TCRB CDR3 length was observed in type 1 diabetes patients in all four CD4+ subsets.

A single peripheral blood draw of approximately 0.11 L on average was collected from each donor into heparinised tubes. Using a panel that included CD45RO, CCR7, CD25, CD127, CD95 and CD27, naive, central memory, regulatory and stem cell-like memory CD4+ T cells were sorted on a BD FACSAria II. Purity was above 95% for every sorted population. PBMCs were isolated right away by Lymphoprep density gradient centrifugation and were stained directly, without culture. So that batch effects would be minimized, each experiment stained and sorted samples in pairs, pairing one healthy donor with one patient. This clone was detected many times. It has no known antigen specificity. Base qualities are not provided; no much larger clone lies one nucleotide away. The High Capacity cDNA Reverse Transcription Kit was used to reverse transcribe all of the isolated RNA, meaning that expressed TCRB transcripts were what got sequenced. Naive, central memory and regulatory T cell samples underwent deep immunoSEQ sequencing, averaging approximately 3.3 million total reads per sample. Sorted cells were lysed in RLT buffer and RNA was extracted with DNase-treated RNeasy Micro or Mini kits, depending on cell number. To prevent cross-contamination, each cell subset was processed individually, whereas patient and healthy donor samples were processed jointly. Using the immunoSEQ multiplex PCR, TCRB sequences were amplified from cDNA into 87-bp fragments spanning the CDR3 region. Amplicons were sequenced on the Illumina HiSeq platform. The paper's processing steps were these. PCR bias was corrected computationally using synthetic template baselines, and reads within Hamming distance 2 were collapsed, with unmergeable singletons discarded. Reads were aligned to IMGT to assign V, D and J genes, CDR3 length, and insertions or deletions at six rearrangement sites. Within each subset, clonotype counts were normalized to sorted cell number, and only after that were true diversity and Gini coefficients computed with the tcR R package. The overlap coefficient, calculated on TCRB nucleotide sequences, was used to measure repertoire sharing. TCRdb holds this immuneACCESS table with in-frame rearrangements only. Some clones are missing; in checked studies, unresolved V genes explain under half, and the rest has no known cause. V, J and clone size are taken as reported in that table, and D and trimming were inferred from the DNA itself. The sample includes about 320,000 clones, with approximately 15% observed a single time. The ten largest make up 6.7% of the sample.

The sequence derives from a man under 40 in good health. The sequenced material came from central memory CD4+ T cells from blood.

The DNA sequence is TGTGCCAGCAGTTTCGGGTTGACTAACGTTGGTCGCGAGCAGTTCTTC. This sequence encodes CASSFGLTNVGREQFF. The rearranged segments are TRBV27 and TRBJ2-1, with TRBD2 tentatively as D gene (5 bases match). Deletion took 3 bases off V and 10 bases off J, with a span of 22 bases between the germline ends. Taken from cysteine to phenylalanine, the CDR3 has 16 residues. Of the read, only the CDR3 DNA is kept; its 48 bases are in frame from base 1. Based on the germline V gene (reference sequence), the CDR1 and CDR2 sequences are MNHEY and SMNVEV.